This TCR beta chain was recovered during a study of T cell clonotyping in hematopoietic cell transplantation. Overall study context: Cytoreduction preceded collection of pretransplant recipient samples. Study-wide results and caveats: After transplant, recipient diversity fell while pathologically expanded clonotypes grew through day 180.

Time point given: recipient sample about 28 days before transplant, after cytoreduction. Concerning this clone: What it recognizes is unknown.

Germline loops: CDR1 SGHAT, CDR2 FQNNGV. This CDR3 spans 14 amino acids. Trimming cost V 5 bases and J 0 bases; bases outside gene matches: 3. TCRdb's table, derived via immunoSEQ multiplex PCR, lists solely in-frame clones and lacks some. The table shows 20,000 to 30,000 clones, with roughly 84% occurring only once. The source was peripheral blood mononuclear cells, collected before stem cell transplant. This chain links TRBV11-2 with TRBJ2-7, with 8 bases matching TRBD2. This sequence originates from a woman aged 55-70 years with acute myeloid leukemia. Some clones in this sample may be carry-over from other donors' samples. The CDR3 is CASSLTSGSYEQYF. The DNA for the CDR3 is TGTGCCAGCAGCCTTACTAGCGGCTCCTACGAGCAGTACTTC.